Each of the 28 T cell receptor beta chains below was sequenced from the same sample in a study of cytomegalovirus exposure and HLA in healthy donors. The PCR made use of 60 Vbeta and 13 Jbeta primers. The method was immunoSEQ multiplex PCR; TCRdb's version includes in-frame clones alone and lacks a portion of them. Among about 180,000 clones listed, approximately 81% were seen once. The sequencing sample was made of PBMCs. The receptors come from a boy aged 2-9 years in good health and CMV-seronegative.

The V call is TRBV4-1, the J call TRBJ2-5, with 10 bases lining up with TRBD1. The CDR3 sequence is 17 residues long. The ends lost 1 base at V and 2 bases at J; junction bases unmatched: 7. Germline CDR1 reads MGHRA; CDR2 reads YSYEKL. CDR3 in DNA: TGCGCCAGCAGCCAAGCCCGACAGGGGGCAGGGCAAGAGACCCAGTACTTC. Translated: CASSQARQGAGQETQYF.

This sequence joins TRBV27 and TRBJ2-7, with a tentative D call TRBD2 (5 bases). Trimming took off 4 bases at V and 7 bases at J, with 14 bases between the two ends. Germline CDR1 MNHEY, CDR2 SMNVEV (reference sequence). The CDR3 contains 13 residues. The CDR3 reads CASSSLNRGEQYF. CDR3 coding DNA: TGTGCCAGCAGTTCCCTGAATAGAGGGGAGCAGTACTTC.

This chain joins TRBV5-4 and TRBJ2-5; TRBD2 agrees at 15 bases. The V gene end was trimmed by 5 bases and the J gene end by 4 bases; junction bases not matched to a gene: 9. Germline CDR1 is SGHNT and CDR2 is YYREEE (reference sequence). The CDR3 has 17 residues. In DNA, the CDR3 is TGTGCCAGCAGTAGGGGGACTAGCGGGAGGAGAACAGAGACCCAGTACTTC. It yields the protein CASSRGTSGRRTETQYF.

CDR3 protein: CASKLAGTRETQYF. The CDR3 DNA reads as TGTGCCAGCAAATTAGCGGGTACAAGGGAGACCCAGTACTTC. The rearrangement joins TRBV6-1 to TRBJ2-5, with 7 bases matching TRBD2. Germline values: CDR1 MNHNS, CDR2 SASEGT. Losses at the gene ends were 7 bases for V and 5 bases for J; bases not matched to a gene: 10. This CDR3 spans 14 amino acids.

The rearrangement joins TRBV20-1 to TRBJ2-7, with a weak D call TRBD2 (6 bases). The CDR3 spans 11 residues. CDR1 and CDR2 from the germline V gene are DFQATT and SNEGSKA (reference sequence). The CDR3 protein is CRADYSYEQYF. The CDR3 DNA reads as TGCAGAGCGGACTATTCCTACGAGCAGTACTTC.

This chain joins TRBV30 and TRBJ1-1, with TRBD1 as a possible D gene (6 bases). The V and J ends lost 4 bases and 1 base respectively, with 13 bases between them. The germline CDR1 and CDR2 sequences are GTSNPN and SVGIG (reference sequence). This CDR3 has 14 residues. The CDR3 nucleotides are TGTGCCTGGAAGAAGAGACAGGCGAACACTGAAGCTTTCTTT. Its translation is CAWKKRQANTEAFF.

For the CDR3, the DNA is TGCGCCAGCAGCTTTGGGGGTAGGGCTAGCGGGGGCTCCTACAATGAGCAGTTCTTC. It yields the protein CASSFGGRASGGSYNEQFF. The V gene is TRBV5-1, the J gene TRBJ2-1; 10 bases map to TRBD2. CDR3 length: 19 amino acids. The germline CDR1 and CDR2 sequences are SGHRS and YFSETQ. The ends lost 2 bases at V and 0 bases at J; junction bases unmatched: 11.

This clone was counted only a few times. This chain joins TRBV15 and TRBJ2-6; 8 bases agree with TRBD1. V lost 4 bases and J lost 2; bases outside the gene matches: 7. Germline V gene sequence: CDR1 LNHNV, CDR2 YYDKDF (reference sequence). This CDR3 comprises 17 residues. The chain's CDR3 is CATSITGGGPGANVLTF. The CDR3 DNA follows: TGTGCCACCAGCATAACAGGGGGAGGTCCTGGGGCCAACGTCCTGACTTTC.

In DNA, the CDR3 is TGCGCCAGCAGCACCGGGTATCTTGGTGGGTACGAGCAGTACTTC. Amino acid sequence: CASSTGYLGGYEQYF. The chain has TRBV5-1 and TRBJ2-7; no clear D. Looked up from germline, CDR1 is SGHRS and CDR2 is YFSETQ. This CDR3 has 15 residues. V was cut by 4 bases and J by 4 bases, with 18 bases left in between.

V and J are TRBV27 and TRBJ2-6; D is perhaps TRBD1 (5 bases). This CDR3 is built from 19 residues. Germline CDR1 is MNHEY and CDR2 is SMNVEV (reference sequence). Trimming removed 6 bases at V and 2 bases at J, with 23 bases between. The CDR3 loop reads CASRPEQVLRAPGANVLTF. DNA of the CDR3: TGTGCCAGCAGGCCCGAACAGGTCCTAAGGGCCCCTGGGGCCAACGTCCTGACTTTC.

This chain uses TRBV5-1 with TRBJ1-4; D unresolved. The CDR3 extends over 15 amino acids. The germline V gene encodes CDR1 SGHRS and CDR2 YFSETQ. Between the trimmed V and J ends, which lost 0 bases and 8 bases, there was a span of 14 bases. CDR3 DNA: TGCGCCAGCAGCTTGGCTTCCGGGATTCCCGAAAAACTGTTTTTT. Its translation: CASSLASGIPEKLFF.

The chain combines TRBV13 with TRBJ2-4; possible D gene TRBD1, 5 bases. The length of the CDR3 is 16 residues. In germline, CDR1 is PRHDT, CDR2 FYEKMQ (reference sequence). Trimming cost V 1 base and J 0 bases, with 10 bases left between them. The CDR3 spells CASSLEGQIAKNIQYF. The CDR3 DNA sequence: TGTGCCAGCAGCTTAGAGGGGCAGATAGCCAAAAACATTCAGTACTTC.

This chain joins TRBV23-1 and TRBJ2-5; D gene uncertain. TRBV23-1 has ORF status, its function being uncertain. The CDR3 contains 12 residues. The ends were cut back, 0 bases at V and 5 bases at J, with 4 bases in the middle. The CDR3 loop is CASSQSGETQYF. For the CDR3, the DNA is TGCGCCAGCAGTCAATCCGGGGAGACCCAGTACTTC.

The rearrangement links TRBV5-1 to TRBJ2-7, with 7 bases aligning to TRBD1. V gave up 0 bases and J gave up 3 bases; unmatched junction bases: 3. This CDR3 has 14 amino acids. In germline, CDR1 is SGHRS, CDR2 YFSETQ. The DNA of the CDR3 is TGCGCCAGCAGCTTGGACAGGGGAGACTACGAGCAGTACTTC. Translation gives CASSLDRGDYEQYF.

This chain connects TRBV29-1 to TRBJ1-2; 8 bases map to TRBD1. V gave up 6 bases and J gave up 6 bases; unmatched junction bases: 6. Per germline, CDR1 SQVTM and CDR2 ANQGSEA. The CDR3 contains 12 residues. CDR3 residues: CSVAQGEDGYTF. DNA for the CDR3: TGCAGCGTGGCACAGGGGGAGGATGGCTACACCTTC.

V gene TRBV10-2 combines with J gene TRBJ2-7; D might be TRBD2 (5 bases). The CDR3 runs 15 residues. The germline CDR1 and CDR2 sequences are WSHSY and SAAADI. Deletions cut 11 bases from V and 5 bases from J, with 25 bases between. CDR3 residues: CAQKPRDHLPDEQYF. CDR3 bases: TGCGCCCAGAAACCGAGGGATCATCTTCCGGACGAGCAGTACTTC.

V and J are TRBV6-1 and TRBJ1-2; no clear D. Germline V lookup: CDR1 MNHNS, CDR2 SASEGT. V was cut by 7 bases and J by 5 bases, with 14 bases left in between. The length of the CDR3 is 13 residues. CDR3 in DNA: TGTGCCAGCACCCCCCTTCTCGGGTATGGCTACACCTTC. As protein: CASTPLLGYGYTF.

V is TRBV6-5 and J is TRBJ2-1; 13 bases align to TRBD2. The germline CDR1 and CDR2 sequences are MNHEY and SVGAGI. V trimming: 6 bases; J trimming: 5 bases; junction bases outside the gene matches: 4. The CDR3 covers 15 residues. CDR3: CASSTLAGGNNEQFF. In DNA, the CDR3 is TGTGCCAGCAGCACACTAGCGGGAGGGAACAATGAGCAGTTCTTC.

The CDR3 region has the DNA TGCGCCAGCAGCTTACTAGCGGGAGAAGATACGCAGTATTTT. Translated, it gives CASSLLAGEDTQYF. This chain joins TRBV5-1 and TRBJ2-3; TRBD2 matches 11 bases. Trimming removed 2 bases from V and 5 bases from J; junction bases left unmatched: 1. This CDR3 has 14 amino acids. The germline V gene encodes CDR1 SGHRS and CDR2 YFSETQ.

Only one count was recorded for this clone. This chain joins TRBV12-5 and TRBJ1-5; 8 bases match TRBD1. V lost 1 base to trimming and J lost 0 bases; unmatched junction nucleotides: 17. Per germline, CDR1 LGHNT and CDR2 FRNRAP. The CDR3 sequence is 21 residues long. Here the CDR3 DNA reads TGTGCTAGTGGTTTGGCTACCCCCTCCAGGACAGGGAAGTATAGCAATCAGCCCCAGCATTTT. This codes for CASGLATPSRTGKYSNQPQHF.

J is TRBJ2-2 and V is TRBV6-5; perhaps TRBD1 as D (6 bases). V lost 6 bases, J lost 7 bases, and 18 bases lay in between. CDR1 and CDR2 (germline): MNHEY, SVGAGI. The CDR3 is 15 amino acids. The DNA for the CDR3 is TGTGCCAGCAGCCGGCTACAGGGTCGTGGCGGGGAGCTGTTTTTT. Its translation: CASSRLQGRGGELFF.

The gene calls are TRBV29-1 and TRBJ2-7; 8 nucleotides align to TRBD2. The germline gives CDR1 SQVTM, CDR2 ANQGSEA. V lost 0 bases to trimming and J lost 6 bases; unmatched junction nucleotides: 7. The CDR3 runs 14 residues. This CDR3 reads CSVEEGLENAEQYF. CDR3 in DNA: TGCAGCGTTGAAGAGGGACTAGAAAATGCCGAGCAGTACTTC.

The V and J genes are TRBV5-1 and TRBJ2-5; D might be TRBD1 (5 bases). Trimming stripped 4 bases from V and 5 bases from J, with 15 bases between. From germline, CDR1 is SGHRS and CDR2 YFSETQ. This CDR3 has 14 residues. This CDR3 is CASSVLGALETQYF. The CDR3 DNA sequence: TGCGCCAGCAGCGTTTTAGGGGCCCTGGAGACCCAGTACTTC.

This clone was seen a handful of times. The CDR3 loop is CASRTTGDSNQPQHF. In nucleotides, the CDR3 is TGTGCCAGCAGAACGACAGGGGACAGCAATCAGCCCCAGCATTTT. The V and J genes are TRBV6-5 and TRBJ1-5; 8 bases match TRBD1. Trimming cost V 6 bases and J 1 base; bases outside gene matches: 5. Germline CDR1 reads MNHEY; CDR2 reads SVGAGI. This CDR3 is built from 15 residues.

This chain's CDR3 is CASRDLTGRGGETQYF. The CDR3 nucleotides are TGTGCCAGCAGAGACCTTACAGGGAGGGGAGGAGAGACCCAGTACTTC. The rearrangement joins TRBV2 to TRBJ2-5; D is perhaps TRBD2 (7 bases). The CDR3 runs to 16 residues. Trimming removed 6 bases at V and 4 bases at J, with 21 bases between. Germline loops: CDR1 SNHLY, CDR2 FYNNEI. Full variable domain (missing parts from reference TRBV2 and TRBJ2-5): EPEVTQTPSHQVTQMGQEVILRCVPISNHLYFYWYRQILGQKVEFLVSFYNNEISEKSEIFDDQFSVERPDGSNFTLKIRSTKLEDSAMYFCASRDLTGRGGETQYFGPGTRLLVL.

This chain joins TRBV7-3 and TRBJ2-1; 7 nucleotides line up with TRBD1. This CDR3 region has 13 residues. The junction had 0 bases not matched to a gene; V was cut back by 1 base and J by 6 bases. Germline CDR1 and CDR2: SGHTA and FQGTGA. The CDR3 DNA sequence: TGTGCCAGCAGCTTAAGGGACAGCAATGAGCAGTTCTTC. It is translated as CASSLRDSNEQFF.

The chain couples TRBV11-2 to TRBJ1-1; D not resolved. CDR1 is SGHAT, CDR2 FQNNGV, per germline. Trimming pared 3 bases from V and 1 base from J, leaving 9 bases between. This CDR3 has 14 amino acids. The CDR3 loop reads CASSFGGANTEAFF. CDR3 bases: TGTGCCAGCAGCTTCGGTGGTGCGAACACTGAAGCTTTCTTT.

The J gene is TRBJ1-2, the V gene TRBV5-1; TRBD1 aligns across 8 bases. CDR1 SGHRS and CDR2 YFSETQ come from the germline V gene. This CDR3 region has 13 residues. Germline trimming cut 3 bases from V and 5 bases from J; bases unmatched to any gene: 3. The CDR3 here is CASSYGQGYGYTF. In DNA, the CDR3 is TGCGCCAGCAGCTACGGACAGGGATATGGCTACACCTTC.